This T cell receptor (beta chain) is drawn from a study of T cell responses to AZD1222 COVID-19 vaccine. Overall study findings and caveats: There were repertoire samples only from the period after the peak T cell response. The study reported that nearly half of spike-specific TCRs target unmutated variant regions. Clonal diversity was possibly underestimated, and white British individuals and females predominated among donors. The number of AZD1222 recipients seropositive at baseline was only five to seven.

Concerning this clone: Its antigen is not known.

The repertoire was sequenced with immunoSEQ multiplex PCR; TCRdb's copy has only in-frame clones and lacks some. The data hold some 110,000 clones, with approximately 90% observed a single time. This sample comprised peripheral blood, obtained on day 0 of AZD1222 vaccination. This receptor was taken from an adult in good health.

This CDR3 reads CASSSRTGRSTDGYTF. The CDR3 DNA sequence: TGTGCCAGCAGCTCTAGGACAGGGAGGAGCACTGATGGCTACACCTTC. This chain connects TRBV3-1 (or the pseudogene TRBV3-2) to TRBJ1-2; 8 bases match TRBD1. This CDR3 has 16 residues. Germline V lookup: CDR1 LGHDT, CDR2 YNNKEL (reference sequence). V shed 5 bases and J 6 bases; nucleotides not matched to a gene: 14.